These 32 T cell receptor beta chains were all obtained from the same sample, sequenced in a study of T cells in localized non-small cell lung cancer. Profiling relied on immunoSEQ multiplex PCR, and the TCRdb table lists in-frame clones only, not all of them. The sample consists of about 91,000 clones, roughly 90% of them appearing once. Sample: peripheral blood, taken before any cancer treatment. The receptors originated from a man aged 40-75 years with stage I squamous cell lung carcinoma.

The V call is TRBV9, the J call TRBJ2-3, with D maybe TRBD2 (6 bases). The V gene's germline CDR1 is SGDLS and CDR2 YYNGEE. Trimming cost V 5 bases and J 13 bases, with 17 bases left between them. The CDR3 is 12 residues long. The CDR3 loop reads CASRSSDRIEYF. As DNA, the CDR3 is TGTGCCAGCAGGTCTAGCGACCGAATCGAGTATTTT.

The chain joins TRBV6-1 to TRBJ2-3; the match to TRBD2 covers 10 bases. V lost 3 bases and J lost 3; bases outside the gene matches: 3. Germline lookup yields CDR1 MNHNS and CDR2 SASEGT. This CDR3 has 15 residues. The CDR3 region is CASSDASGGTDTQYF. The CDR3 DNA follows: TGTGCCAGCAGTGACGCTAGCGGGGGAACAGATACGCAGTATTTT.

The V and J genes are TRBV27 and TRBJ1-6; D unresolved. In germline, CDR1 is MNHEY, CDR2 SMNVEV (reference sequence). The CDR3 spans 14 residues. Trimming left V 7 bases short and J 9 bases short, with 16 bases between. The CDR3 here is CASKFKGFGSPLHF. For the CDR3, the DNA is TGTGCCAGCAAATTTAAGGGATTTGGTTCACCCCTCCACTTT.

The V and J genes are TRBV19 and TRBJ2-3; tentatively, D is TRBD1 (5 bases). The CDR3 is made up of 13 amino acids. The V gene lost 3 bases and the J gene lost 3 bases, with 7 bases spanning the gap. Germline-derived CDR1 and CDR2 are LNHDA and SQIVND (reference sequence). For the CDR3, the DNA is TGTGCCAGTAGTATCCAGGGTACAGATACGCAGTATTTT. This gives the protein CASSIQGTDTQYF.

This chain uses TRBV6-5 with TRBJ1-2; D gene unclear. Germline V gene data show CDR1 as MNHEY and CDR2 as SVGAGI. CDR3 length: 12 residues. Trimming left V 6 bases short and J 5 bases short, with 10 bases between. The CDR3 bases are TGTGCCAGCAGCAGCGGCGTTTATGGCTACACCTTC. Translating it yields CASSSGVYGYTF.

In nucleotides, the CDR3 is TGTGCCAGCAGTGAAGCGCTTCCTCAGCCCCAGCATTTT. As protein: CASSEALPQPQHF. The rearrangement uses TRBV6-1 and TRBJ1-5, with D unclear. The CDR3 runs to 13 residues. Germline V lookup: CDR1 MNHNS, CDR2 SASEGT. V was cut by 0 bases and J by 6 bases, with 6 bases left in between.

The rearrangement joins TRBV5-1 to TRBJ2-1; 8 nucleotides align to TRBD1. The length of the CDR3 is 14 residues. Losses at the gene ends were 0 bases for V and 9 bases for J; bases not matched to a gene: 5. The V gene's germline CDR1 is SGHRS and CDR2 YFSETQ. The CDR3 nucleotides read TGCGCCAGCAGCTTGGAAACAGGGGGAGGTGAGCAGTTCTTC. Its protein product is CASSLETGGGEQFF.

A single count supports this clone. The chain joins TRBV2 to TRBJ1-4; D might be TRBD1 (5 bases). V lost 7 bases and J lost 11, with 20 bases in between. Looked up from germline, CDR1 is SNHLY and CDR2 is FYNNEI. The length of the CDR3 is 14 residues. CDR3 sequence (DNA): TGTGCCAGCACTCGGGAGGACAAGGGCTTCAAACTGTTTTTT. Protein product: CASTREDKGFKLFF.

This chain joins TRBV11-2 and TRBJ2-7; D is perhaps TRBD2 (5 bases). Germline V gives CDR1 SGHAT, CDR2 FQNNGV. The CDR3 consists of 12 residues. V lost 6 bases and J 3 bases, leaving 9 bases between the germline ends. The CDR3 DNA is TGTGCCAGCAGTTGGAGGCTCTACGAGCAGTACTTC. Translating gives CASSWRLYEQYF.

This rearrangement joins TRBV6-5 to TRBJ2-3; no reliable D call. Trimming took 0 bases from V and 6 from J, leaving 13 bases between them. Germline assignment: CDR1 MNHEY and CDR2 SVGAGI. The CDR3 has 15 amino acids. CDR3 residues: CASSYSGSMWDTQYF. CDR3 nucleotides: TGTGCCAGCAGTTACTCCGGGTCCATGTGGGATACGCAGTATTTT.

This clone was counted a few times. The chain employs TRBV20-1 and TRBJ1-1, with D unresolved. Trimming left V 6 bases short and J 5 bases short, with 10 bases between. Germline V gene data show CDR1 as DFQATT and CDR2 as SNEGSKA (reference sequence). The CDR3 runs to 11 residues. The CDR3 nucleotides are TGCAGTGCCGGGGTTGAGACTGAAGCTTTCTTT. It is translated as CSAGVETEAFF.

The chain employs TRBV5-4 and TRBJ1-5, with D possibly being TRBD1 (6 bases). Trimming stripped 1 base from V and 5 bases from J, with 10 bases between. The germline gives CDR1 SGHNT, CDR2 YYREEE (reference sequence). This CDR3 is built from 14 residues. Here the CDR3 DNA reads TGTGCCAGCAGCTTGACGAGGGGGGATCAGCCCCAGCATTTT. Its protein is CASSLTRGDQPQHF. Full variable domain (remainder filled in from reference TRBV5-4 and TRBJ1-5): ETGVTQSPTHLIKTRGQQVTLRCSSQSGHNTVSWYQQALGQGPQFIFQYYREEENGRGNFPPRFSGLQFPNYSSELNVNALELDDSALYLCASSLTRGDQPQHFGDGTRLSIL.

The J gene is TRBJ2-7, the V gene TRBV6-5, with D perhaps given as TRBD1 or TRBD2 (7 bases each). CDR1 MNHEY and CDR2 SVGAGI come from the germline V gene. Trimming took 4 bases from V and 9 from J, leaving 19 bases between them. This CDR3 spans 14 amino acids. The CDR3, as DNA: TGTGCCAGCAGTTCGGGACAGTGGGGCGGGGGGCAGTACTTC. Its protein product is CASSSGQWGGGQYF.

This chain connects TRBV18 to TRBJ2-3, with D uncertain. Germline V CDR1 and CDR2: KGHSH, LQKENI. CDR3 length: 13 amino acids. V lost 3 bases and J 2 bases, leaving 6 bases between the germline ends. CDR3 DNA sequence: TGTGCCAGCTCACCGCAGGACACAGATACGCAGTATTTT. Its translation: CASSPQDTDTQYF.

The CDR3, as DNA: TGCGCCAGCAATCCCGGGAGCCTAGGTGAAAAACTGTTTTTT. Its protein is CASNPGSLGEKLFF. The chain has TRBV10-2 and TRBJ1-4; D is unclear. The CDR3 spans 14 residues. Germline CDR1 WSHSY, CDR2 SAAADI. V gave up 7 bases and J gave up 7 bases, with 16 bases separating them.

Of note for this clone: This same CDR3 is encoded by further DNA sequences in the sample. The rearrangement links TRBV7-9 to TRBJ1-5; no clear D. The CDR3 contains 12 residues. Trimming removed 1 base at V and 6 bases at J, with 4 bases between. Germline loops: CDR1 SEHNR, CDR2 FQNEAQ (reference sequence). The CDR3 is CASSLGGQPQHF. The CDR3 DNA sequence: TGTGCCAGCAGCTTAGGCGGTCAGCCCCAGCATTTT.

The chain recombines TRBV5-5 with TRBJ1-1, with D perhaps TRBD1 (6 bases). V was clipped by 4 bases and J by 0 bases, with 10 bases between them. The CDR3 is 14 amino acids. Germline CDR1 reads SGHKS; CDR2 reads YYEKEE (reference sequence). The CDR3 sequence is CASSPGTLNTEAFF. The DNA of the CDR3 is TGTGCCAGCAGCCCAGGGACACTGAACACTGAAGCTTTCTTT. Together with reference TRBV5-5 and TRBJ1-1, the CDR3 gives the full variable domain: DAGVTQSPTHLIKTRGQQVTLRCSPISGHKSVSWYQQVLGQGPQFIFQYYEKEERGRGNFPDRFSARQFPNYSSELNVNALLLGDSALYLCASSPGTLNTEAFFGQGTRLTVV.

The CDR3, as DNA: TGTGCCAGCAGGGTTCCAGGGGACACTGAAGCTTTCTTT. Translating it yields CASRVPGDTEAFF. The chain uses TRBV28 and TRBJ1-1, with D possibly matching TRBD1 (6 bases). The CDR3 sequence is 13 residues long. The germline V and J ends were trimmed by 6 bases and 3 bases, with 11 bases remaining between them. Germline assignment: CDR1 MDHEN and CDR2 SYDVKM.

V is TRBV18 and J is TRBJ2-7; the D gene is possibly TRBD1 (6 bases). V lost 0 bases and J 3 bases, leaving 12 bases between the germline ends. This CDR3 region has 15 residues. Germline CDR1 is KGHSH and CDR2 is LQKENI. The CDR3 reads CASSPPQGGGYEQYF. The CDR3 DNA reads as TGTGCCAGCTCACCACCGCAAGGGGGTGGCTACGAGCAGTACTTC.

This chain uses TRBV18 with TRBJ1-3, with 9 bases aligning to TRBD1. Per the germline V gene, CDR1 is KGHSH and CDR2 is LQKENI. V trimming: 0 bases; J trimming: 0 bases; junction bases outside the gene matches: 12. The CDR3 has 20 residues. The CDR3, as DNA: TGTGCCAGCTCACCACCTCTATTCCTGAACAGGGGGCCCTCTGGAAACACCATATATTTT. It yields the protein CASSPPLFLNRGPSGNTIYF. Variable domain in full (rest from reference TRBV18 and TRBJ1-3): NAGVMQNPRHLVRRRGQEARLRCSPMKGHSHVYWYRQLPEEGLKFMVYLQKENIIDESGMPKERFSAEFPKEGPSILRIQQVVRGDSAAYFCASSPPLFLNRGPSGNTIYFGEGSWLTVV.

The V gene is TRBV4-1, the J gene TRBJ1-1; D might be TRBD1 (6 bases). CDR3 size: 18 residues. V lost 4 bases and J lost 3, with 24 bases in between. CDR1 and CDR2 from the germline V gene are MGHRA and YSYEKL. CDR3 in amino acids: CASSRRSDNRVRDTEAFF. CDR3 coding DNA: TGCGCCAGCAGCCGACGCAGCGATAACAGGGTGAGGGACACTGAAGCTTTCTTT.

This clone was recorded once. CDR3 DNA: TGTGCCAGCAGCACCCGGGGGGACGATACGCAGTATTTT. This sequence encodes CASSTRGDDTQYF. The rearrangement links TRBV6-5 to TRBJ2-3; 7 nucleotides match TRBD2. This CDR3 comprises 13 residues. From germline, CDR1 is MNHEY and CDR2 SVGAGI. Trimming took 6 bases from V and 6 from J; bases not matched to a gene: 6.

The chain carries TRBV7-2 and TRBJ1-1, with 7 bases identical to TRBD1. Per germline, CDR1 SGHTA and CDR2 FQGNSA. V trimming: 0 bases; J trimming: 2 bases; junction bases outside the gene matches: 3. There are 15 residues in the CDR3. CDR3 region: CASSLAGGLNTEAFF. The CDR3 nucleotides are TGTGCCAGCAGCTTAGCAGGGGGCCTAAACACTGAAGCTTTCTTT.

The chain recombines TRBV19 with TRBJ1-5; 9 bases are a match to TRBD1. CDR3 length: 18 amino acids. V dropped 3 bases and J dropped 2; count of bases not matched to a gene: 11. In germline, CDR1 is LNHDA, CDR2 SQIVND (reference sequence). CDR3 bases: TGTGCCAGTAGTATCTCGACAGGGGGAGAAATGGGCAATCAGCCCCAGCATTTT. Translating gives CASSISTGGEMGNQPQHF.

The chain employs TRBV2 and TRBJ2-7, with TRBD2 identical over 12 bases. The CDR3 covers 14 residues. In germline, CDR1 is SNHLY, CDR2 FYNNEI. The J segment lost 2 bases and the V segment lost 6 bases, leaving 2 bases of the junction unmatched. In DNA form, the CDR3 reads TGTGCCAGCAGGACTAGCGGGGGTACCTACGAGCAGTACTTC. It codes for CASRTSGGTYEQYF.

In nucleotides, the CDR3 is TGCGCCAGCAGCCCTGACAGGGAGGGCTATGGCTACACCTTC. Translation gives CASSPDREGYGYTF. The chain links TRBV5-1 to TRBJ1-2; 7 positions match TRBD1. The CDR3 totals 14 residues. Germline V CDR1 and CDR2: SGHRS, YFSETQ. The ends lost 4 bases at V and 4 bases at J; junction bases unmatched: 7.

The chain joins TRBV6-1 to TRBJ1-1, with D possibly matching TRBD1 (5 bases). The V gene lost 1 base and the J gene lost 6 bases, with 6 bases spanning the gap. Germline V CDR1 and CDR2: MNHNS, SASEGT. The CDR3 runs to 12 residues. CDR3 region: CASSEETAEAFF. CDR3 nucleotide sequence: TGTGCCAGCAGTGAAGAGACAGCTGAAGCTTTCTTT.

The genes are TRBV15 and TRBJ2-3; 8 nucleotides align to TRBD2. The length of the CDR3 is 16 residues. The ends lost 4 bases at V and 2 bases at J; junction bases unmatched: 8. Germline V gives CDR1 LNHNV, CDR2 YYDKDF (reference sequence). As DNA, the CDR3 is TGTGCCACCAGCACCATTATAGCGGGAAACACAGATACGCAGTATTTT. Protein product: CATSTIIAGNTDTQYF.

V usage is TRBV28 and J usage is TRBJ2-2, with D unclear. Looked up from germline, CDR1 is MDHEN and CDR2 is SYDVKM. This CDR3 spans 14 amino acids. The ends were cut back, 7 bases at V and 1 base at J, with 10 bases in the middle. CDR3 DNA sequence: TGTGCCAGCACGAAGTCTATGAACACCGGGGAGCTGTTTTTT. It translates to CASTKSMNTGELFF.

V gene TRBV19 combines with J gene TRBJ1-5; 10 nucleotides agree with TRBD1. Germline assignment: CDR1 LNHDA and CDR2 SQIVND (reference sequence). Losses at the gene ends were 8 bases for V and 6 bases for J; bases not matched to a gene: 7. The CDR3 extends over 14 amino acids. CDR3 sequence: CASGDRGLGQPQHF. CDR3 coding DNA: TGTGCCAGTGGAGACAGGGGGCTTGGTCAGCCCCAGCATTTT.

This chain connects TRBV5-1 to TRBJ2-3; no clear D gene. Trimming took 0 bases from V and 5 from J, leaving 7 bases between them. The CDR3 totals 13 residues. Germline V gives CDR1 SGHRS, CDR2 YFSETQ. Here the CDR3 reads CASSLVMQDTQYF. The CDR3 coding sequence is TGCGCCAGCAGCTTGGTAATGCAAGATACGCAGTATTTT.

The chain has TRBV5-1 and TRBJ1-4; D not resolved. The CDR3 is 14 amino acids. With 7 bases removed from V and 4 bases from J, the gap between germline ends came to 14 bases. CDR1 is SGHRS, CDR2 YFSETQ, per germline. The CDR3, as DNA: TGCGCCAGCGGGCGCGGGCCTGGTAATGAAAAACTGTTTTTT. It translates to CASGRGPGNEKLFF.